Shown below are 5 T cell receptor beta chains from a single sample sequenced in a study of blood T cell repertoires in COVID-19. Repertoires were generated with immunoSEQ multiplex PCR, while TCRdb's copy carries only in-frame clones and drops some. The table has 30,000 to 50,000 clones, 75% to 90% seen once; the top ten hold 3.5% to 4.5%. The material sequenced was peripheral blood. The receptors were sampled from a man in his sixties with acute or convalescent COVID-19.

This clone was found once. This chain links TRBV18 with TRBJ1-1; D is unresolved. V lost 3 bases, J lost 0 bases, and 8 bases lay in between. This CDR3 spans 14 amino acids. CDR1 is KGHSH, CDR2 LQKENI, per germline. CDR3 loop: CASSPRHVNTEAFF. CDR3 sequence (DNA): TGTGCCAGCTCACCCAGACACGTGAACACTGAAGCTTTCTTT.

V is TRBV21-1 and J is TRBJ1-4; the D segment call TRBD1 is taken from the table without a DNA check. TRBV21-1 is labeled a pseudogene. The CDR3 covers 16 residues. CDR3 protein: CASSNKGTGLIEKLFF. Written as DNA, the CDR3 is TGTGCCAGCAGCAATAAAGGGACAGGGTTAATCGAAAAACTGTTTTTT.

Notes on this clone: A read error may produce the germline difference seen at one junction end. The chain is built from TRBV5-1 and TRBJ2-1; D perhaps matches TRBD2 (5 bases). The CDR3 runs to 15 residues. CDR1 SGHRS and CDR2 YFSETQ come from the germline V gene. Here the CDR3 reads CASSLVPGSSNEQFF. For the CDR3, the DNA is TGCGCCAGCAGCTTGGTCCCGGGGTCCTCCAATGAGCAGTTCTTC.

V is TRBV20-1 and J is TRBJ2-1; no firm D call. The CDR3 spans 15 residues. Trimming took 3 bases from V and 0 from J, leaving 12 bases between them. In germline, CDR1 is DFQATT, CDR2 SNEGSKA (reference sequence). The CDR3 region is CSASRRLLSYNEQFF. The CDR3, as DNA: TGCAGTGCTAGTAGGCGGCTCCTCTCCTACAATGAGCAGTTCTTC.

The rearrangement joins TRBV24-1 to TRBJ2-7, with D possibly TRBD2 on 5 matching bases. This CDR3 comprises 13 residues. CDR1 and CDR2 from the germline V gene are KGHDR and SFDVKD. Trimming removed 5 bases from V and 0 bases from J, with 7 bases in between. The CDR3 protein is CATSGRGSYEQYF. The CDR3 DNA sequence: TGTGCCACCAGTGGCCGGGGCTCCTACGAGCAGTACTTC.